This entry features one T cell receptor beta chain sequence. The sample is drawn from a study of T cell changes during pregnancy in multiple sclerosis. This table comes from immunoSEQ multiplex PCR, and its TCRdb copy is limited to in-frame clones, with some not included. Of approximately 69,000 clones listed, approximately 94% were seen once; the top ten hold less than 0.6%. CDR3 length: 14 amino acids. Germline lookup yields CDR1 MNHEY and CDR2 SMNVEV (reference sequence). J was trimmed by 5 bases and V by 2 bases; bases with no gene match: 4. The clonotype originates from a female donor with multiple sclerosis, enrolled in a pregnancy study. The source was peripheral blood, collected in the third trimester of pregnancy. The rearrangement uses TRBV27 and TRBJ2-3, with 7 bases lining up with TRBD1. DNA of the CDR3: TGTGCCAGCAGTTTAGGCAGGGGGATAGATACGCAGTATTTT. This gives the protein CASSLGRGIDTQYF.